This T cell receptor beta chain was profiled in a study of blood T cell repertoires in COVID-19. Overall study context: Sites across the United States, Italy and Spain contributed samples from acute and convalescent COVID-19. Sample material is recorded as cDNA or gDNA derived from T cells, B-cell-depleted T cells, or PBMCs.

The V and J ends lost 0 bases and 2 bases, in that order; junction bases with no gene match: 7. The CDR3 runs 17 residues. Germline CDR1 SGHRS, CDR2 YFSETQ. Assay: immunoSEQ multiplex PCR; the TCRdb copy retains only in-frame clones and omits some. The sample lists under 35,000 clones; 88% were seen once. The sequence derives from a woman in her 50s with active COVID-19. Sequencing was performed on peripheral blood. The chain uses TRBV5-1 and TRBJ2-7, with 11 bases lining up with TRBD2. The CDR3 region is CASSLDPGLAVTYEQYF. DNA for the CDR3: TGCGCCAGCAGCTTGGACCCGGGACTAGCGGTTACCTACGAGCAGTACTTC.